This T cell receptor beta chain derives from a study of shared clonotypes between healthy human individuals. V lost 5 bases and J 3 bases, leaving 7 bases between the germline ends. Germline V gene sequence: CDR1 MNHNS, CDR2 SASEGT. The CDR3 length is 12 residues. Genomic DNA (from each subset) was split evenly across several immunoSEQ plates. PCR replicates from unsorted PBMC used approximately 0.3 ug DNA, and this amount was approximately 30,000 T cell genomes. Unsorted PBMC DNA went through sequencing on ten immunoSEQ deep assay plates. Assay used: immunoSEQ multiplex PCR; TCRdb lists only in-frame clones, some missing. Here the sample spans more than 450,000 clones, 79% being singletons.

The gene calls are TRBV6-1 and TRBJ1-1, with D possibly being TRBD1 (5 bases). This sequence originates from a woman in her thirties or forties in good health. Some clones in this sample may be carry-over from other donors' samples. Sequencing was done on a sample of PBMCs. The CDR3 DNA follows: TGTGCCAGCAGTAGAGGGGACACTGAAGCTTTCTTT. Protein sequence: CASSRGDTEAFF.